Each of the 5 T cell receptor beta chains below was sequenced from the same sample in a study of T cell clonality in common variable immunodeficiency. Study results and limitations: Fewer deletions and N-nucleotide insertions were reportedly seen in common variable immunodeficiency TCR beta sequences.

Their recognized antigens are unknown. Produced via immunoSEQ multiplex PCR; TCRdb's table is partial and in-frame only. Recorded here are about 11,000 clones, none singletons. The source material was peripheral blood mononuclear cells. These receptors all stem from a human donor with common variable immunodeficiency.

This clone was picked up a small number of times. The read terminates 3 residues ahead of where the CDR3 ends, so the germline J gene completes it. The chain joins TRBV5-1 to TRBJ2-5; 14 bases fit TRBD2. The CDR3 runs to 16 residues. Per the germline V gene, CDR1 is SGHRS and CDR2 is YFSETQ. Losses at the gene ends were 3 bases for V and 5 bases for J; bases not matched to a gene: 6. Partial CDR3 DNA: TGCGCCAGCAGCTATGGGACTAGCGGGAGTTTCGAGACC. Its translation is CASSYGTSGSFET. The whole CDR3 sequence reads CASSYGTSGSFETQYF.

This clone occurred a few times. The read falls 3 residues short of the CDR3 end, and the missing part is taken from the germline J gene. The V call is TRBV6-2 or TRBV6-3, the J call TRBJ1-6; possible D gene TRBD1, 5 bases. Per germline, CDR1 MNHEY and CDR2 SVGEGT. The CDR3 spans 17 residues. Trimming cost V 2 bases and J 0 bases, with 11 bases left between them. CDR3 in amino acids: CASSYRGLSSYNSPLHF. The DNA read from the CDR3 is TGTGCCAGCAGTTACAGGGGACTCAGCTCCTATAATTCACCC.

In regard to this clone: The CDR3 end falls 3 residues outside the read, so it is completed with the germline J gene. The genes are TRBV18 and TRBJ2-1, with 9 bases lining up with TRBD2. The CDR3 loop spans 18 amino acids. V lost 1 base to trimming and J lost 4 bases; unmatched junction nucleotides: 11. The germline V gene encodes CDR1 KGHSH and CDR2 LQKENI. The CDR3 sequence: CASSPLPQLAGIYNEQFF. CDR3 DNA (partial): TGTGCCAGCTCACCACTTCCCCAACTAGCGGGCATTTACAATGAG.

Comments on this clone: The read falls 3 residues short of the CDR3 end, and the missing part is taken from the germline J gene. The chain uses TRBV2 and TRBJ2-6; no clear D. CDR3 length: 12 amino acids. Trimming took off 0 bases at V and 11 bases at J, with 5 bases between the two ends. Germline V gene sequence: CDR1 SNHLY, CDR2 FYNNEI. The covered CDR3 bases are TGTGCCAGCAGTGAAGCGCGTGACGTC. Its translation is CASSEARDV. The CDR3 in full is CASSEARDVLTF.

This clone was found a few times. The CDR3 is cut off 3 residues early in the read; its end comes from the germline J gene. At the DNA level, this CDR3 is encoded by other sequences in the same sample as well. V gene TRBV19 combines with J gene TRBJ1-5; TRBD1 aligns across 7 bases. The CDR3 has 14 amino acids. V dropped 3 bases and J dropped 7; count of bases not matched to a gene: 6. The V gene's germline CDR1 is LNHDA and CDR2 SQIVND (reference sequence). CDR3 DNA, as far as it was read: TGTGCCAGTAGTATGACAGGGAGAGGGCAGCCC. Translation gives CASSMTGRGQP. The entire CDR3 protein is CASSMTGRGQPQHF.